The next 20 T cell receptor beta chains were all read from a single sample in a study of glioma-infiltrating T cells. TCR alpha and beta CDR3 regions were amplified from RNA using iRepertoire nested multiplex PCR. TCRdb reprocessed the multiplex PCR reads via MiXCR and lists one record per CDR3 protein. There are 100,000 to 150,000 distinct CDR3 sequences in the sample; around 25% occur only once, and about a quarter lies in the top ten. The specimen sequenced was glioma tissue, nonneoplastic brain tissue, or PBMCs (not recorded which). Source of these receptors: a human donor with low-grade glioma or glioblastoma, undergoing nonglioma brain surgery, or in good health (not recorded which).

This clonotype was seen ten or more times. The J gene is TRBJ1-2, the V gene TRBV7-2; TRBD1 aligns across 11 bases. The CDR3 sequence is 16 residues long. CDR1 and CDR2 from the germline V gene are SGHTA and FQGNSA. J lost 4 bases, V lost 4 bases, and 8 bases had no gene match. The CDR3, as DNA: TGTGCCAGCAGCTCCCCGGACAGGGGGCGGTCCTATGGCTACACCTTC. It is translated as CASSSPDRGRSYGYTF.

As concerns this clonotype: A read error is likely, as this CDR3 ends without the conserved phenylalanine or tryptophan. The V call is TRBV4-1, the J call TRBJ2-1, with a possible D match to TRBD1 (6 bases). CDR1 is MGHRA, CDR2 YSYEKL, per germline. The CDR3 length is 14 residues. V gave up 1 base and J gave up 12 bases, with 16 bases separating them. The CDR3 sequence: CASSQAGAAIGQFS. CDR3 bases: TGCGCCAGCAGCCAAGCAGGGGCGGCCATCGGGCAGTTCTCC.

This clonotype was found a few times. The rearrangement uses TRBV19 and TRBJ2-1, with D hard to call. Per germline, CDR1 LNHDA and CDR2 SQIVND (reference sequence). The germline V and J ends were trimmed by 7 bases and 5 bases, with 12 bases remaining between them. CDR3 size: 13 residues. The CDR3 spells CASTRGLDNEQFF. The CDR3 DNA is TGTGCCAGTACCAGAGGTCTGGACAATGAGCAGTTCTTC.

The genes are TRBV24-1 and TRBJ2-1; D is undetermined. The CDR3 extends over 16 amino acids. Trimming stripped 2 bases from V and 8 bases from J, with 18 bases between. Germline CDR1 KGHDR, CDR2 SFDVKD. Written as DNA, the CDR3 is TGTGCCACCAGTGATTCGAAGGGTGCCTCGCGCGATGAGCAGTTCTTC. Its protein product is CATSDSKGASRDEQFF.

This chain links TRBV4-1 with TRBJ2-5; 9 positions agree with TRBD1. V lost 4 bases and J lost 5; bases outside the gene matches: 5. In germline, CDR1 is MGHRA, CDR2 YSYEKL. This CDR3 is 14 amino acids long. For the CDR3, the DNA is TGCGCCAGCAGCCTACAGGGGGCGGCGGAGACCCAGTACTTC. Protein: CASSLQGAAETQYF.

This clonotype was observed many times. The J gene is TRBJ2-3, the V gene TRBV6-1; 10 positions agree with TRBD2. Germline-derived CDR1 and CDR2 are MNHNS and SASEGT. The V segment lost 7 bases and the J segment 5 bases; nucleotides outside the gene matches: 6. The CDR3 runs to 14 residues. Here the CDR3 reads CASKRGGQGDTQYF. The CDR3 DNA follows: TGTGCCAGCAAGCGGGGGGGCCAGGGAGATACGCAGTATTTT.

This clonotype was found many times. The CDR3 loop reads CASSGGRSYEQYV. DNA of the CDR3: TGTGCCAGCAGCGGCGGCCGCTCCTACGAGCAGTACGTC. J is TRBJ2-7 and V is TRBV7-9; D gene ambiguous. V shed 5 bases and J shed 0 bases, with 8 bases lying between them. The CDR3 totals 13 residues. Germline assignment: CDR1 SEHNR and CDR2 FQNEAQ (reference sequence).

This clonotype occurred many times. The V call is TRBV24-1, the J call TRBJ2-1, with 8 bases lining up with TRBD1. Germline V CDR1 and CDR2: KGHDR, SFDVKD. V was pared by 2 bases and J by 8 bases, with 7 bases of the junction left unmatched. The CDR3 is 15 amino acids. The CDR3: CATSDSRTGGYEQFF. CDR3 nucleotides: TGTGCCACCAGTGATTCCCGAACAGGGGGATATGAGCAGTTCTTC.

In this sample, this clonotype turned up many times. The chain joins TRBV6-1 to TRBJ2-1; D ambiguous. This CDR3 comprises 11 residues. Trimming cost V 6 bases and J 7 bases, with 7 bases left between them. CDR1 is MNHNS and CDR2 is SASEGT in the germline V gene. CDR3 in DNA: TGTGCCAGCAGAGCTACGAATGAGCAGTTCTTC. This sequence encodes CASRATNEQFF.

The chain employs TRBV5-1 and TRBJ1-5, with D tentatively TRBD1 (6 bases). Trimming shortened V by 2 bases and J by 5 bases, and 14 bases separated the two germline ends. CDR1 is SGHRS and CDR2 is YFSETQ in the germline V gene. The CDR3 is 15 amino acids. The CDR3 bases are TGCGCCAGCAGCTTTTCTCCAGGGGCGGATCAGCCCCAGCATTTT. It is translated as CASSFSPGADQPQHF.

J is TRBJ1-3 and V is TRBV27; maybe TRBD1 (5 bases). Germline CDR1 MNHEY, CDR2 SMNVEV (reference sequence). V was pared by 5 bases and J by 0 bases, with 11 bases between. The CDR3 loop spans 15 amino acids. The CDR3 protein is CASSNQGLSGNTIYF. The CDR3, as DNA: TGTGCCAGCAGTAATCAGGGTCTCTCTGGAAACACCATATATTTT.

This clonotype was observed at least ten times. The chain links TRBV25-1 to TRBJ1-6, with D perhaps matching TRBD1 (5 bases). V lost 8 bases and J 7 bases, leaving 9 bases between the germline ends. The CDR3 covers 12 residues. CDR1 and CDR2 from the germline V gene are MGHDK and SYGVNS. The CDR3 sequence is CASRGQNSPLHF. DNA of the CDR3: TGTGCCAGCCGCGGACAAAATTCACCCCTCCACTTT.

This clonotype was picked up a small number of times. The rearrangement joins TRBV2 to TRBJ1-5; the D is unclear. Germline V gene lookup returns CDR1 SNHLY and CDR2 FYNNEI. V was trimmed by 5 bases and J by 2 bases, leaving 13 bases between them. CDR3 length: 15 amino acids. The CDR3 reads CASSYSLVGNQPQHF. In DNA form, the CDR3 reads TGTGCCAGCAGTTATTCACTCGTAGGCAATCAGCCCCAGCATTTT. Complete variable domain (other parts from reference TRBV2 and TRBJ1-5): EPEVTQTPSHQVTQMGQEVILRCVPISNHLYFYWYRQILGQKVEFLVSFYNNEISEKSEIFDDQFSVERPDGSNFTLKIRSTKLEDSAMYFCASSYSLVGNQPQHFGDGTRLSIL.

DNA for the CDR3: TGTGCCAGCTCCGACCAGGGGGTGGTGACTGGGGCCAACGTCCTGACTTTC. It yields the protein CASSDQGVVTGANVLTF. The chain uses TRBV6-1 and TRBJ2-6; 7 bases align to TRBD1. Trimming at V came to 8 bases and at J to 2 bases, leaving 12 bases not matched to a gene. CDR1 is MNHNS, CDR2 SASEGT, per germline. This CDR3 is 17 amino acids long.

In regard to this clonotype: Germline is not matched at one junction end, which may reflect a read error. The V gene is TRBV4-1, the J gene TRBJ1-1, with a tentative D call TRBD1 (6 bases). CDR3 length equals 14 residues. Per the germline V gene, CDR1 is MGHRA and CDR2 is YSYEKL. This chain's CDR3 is CTSSQDLRTVRAFF. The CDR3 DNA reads TGCACCAGCAGCCAAGACCTGAGGACAGTTCGGGCTTTCTTT.

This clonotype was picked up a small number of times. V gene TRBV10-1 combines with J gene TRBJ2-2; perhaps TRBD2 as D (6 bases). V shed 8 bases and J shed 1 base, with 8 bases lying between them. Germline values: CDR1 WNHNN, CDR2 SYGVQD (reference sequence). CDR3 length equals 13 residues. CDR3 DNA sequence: TGCGCCAGCGGGGACTGGAACACCGGGGAGCTGTTTTTT. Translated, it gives CASGDWNTGELFF.

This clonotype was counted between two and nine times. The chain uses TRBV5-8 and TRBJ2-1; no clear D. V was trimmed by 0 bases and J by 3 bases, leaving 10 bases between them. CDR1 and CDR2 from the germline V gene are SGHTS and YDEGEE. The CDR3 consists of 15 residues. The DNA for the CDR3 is TGTGCCAGCAGCTTGGCCCGGCAGAGCTACAATGAGCAGTTCTTC. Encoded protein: CASSLARQSYNEQFF.

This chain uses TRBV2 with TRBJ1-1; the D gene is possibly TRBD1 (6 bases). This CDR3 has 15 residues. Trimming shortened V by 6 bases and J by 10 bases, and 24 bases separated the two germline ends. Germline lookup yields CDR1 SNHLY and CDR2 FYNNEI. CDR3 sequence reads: CASRGGSQKSYGAFF. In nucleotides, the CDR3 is TGTGCCAGCAGGGGGGGCTCCCAGAAGTCCTATGGAGCTTTCTTT.

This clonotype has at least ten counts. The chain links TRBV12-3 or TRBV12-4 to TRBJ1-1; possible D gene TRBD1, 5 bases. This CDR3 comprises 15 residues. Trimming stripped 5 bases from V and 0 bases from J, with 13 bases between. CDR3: CASSATGGMNTEAFF. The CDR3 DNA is TGTGCCAGCAGTGCCACCGGGGGAATGAACACTGAAGCTTTCTTT.

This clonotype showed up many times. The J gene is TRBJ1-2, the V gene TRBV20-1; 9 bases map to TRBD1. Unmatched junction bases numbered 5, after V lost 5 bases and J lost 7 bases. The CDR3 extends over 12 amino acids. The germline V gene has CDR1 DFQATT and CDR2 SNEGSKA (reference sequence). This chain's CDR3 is CSAVQGAGGYTF. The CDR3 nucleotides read TGCAGTGCTGTACAGGGGGCTGGTGGCTACACCTTC.